This T cell receptor (beta chain) stems from a study of identical twins. The table lists this clonotype with a few counts. Its antigen remains unidentified. Trimming removed 0 bases from V and 5 bases from J, with 5 bases in between. The CDR3 is 11 amino acids. Germline assignment: CDR1 DFQATT and CDR2 SNEGSKA (reference sequence). TCRdb reprocessed the 5' RACE reads with MiXCR, giving one entry per CDR3 protein. The table lists hundreds of thousands of distinct CDR3 sequences, roughly 9.7% of them singletons. Broader study findings: Invariant MAIT and iNKT cells are populations that could partly confound zero-insertion analyses. Abundant cord blood beta clonotypes carried fewer insertions; memory repertoires showed none. Shared out-of-frame alpha sequences (those common to twins) showed excess low generation probability.

These same data were also listed under a study on yellow fever vaccine responses in identical twins.

The TCR was taken from a woman under 30 in good health. The chain links TRBV20-1 to TRBJ2-7; D gene unclear. The sequenced sample consisted of CD8+ T cells sorted from blood. CDR3 in amino acids: CSARERDEQYF. The CDR3 bases are TGCAGTGCTAGAGAAAGGGACGAGCAGTACTTC.